This T cell receptor beta chain was captured in a study of spatial heterogeneity in lung cancer. In TCRdb, the 5' RACE reads were re-called with MiXCR into one record per CDR3 protein. The table includes 20,000 to 25,000 distinct CDR3 sequences, around 4.6% detected once. Described time point: sample taken at primary tumor resection. Samples were donated by 72 untreated early-stage non-small cell lung cancer patients. The CDR3 has 15 residues. CDR1 is MDHEN, CDR2 SYDVKM, per germline. With 5 bases clipped from V and 9 bases from J, the junction kept 12 bases outside the gene matches. This clonotype was detected ten times or more. Its antigen remains unidentified. Study conclusions and caveats: The study found ubiquitous expanded tumor TCRs in blood more at resection than follow-up.

The sequence derives from a male donor with early-stage non-small cell lung cancer. The material was PBMCs, obtained at surgery. The rearrangement joins TRBV28 to TRBJ2-5, with 10 bases lining up with TRBD2. CDR3 in amino acids: CASSPPLAGLEAQYF. The DNA of the CDR3 is TGTGCCAGCAGTCCCCCACTAGCGGGATTGGAGGCCCAGTACTTC.